The rows below give T cell receptor beta chains drawn from one sample of a study of blood T cell repertoires in COVID-19. The protocol was immunoSEQ multiplex PCR, while the TCRdb copy is restricted to in-frame clones and leaves out a portion. The table includes approximately 270,000 clones, about four fifths detected once. Material: peripheral blood. These receptors originate from a man older than 75 with acute or convalescent COVID-19. The CDR3 runs from the conserved cysteine through the conserved F or W. A D gene is named only where the DNA matches it firmly. Some rows mark clone size as missing; the rest say once, few, many or name a class of expanded clone.

. . TRBJ1-1 TRBV18 TGTGCCAGCTCAGGGGCCCCGAACACTGAAGCTTTCTTT CASSGAPNTEAFF
few TRBD1 TRBJ2-3 TRBV29-1 TGCAGCGTTGAAGCTCTGGGACAGGGGTTAGATACGCAGTATTTT CSVEALGQGLDTQYF
few . TRBJ1-6 TRBV7-9 TGTGCCAGCAGCTTAGAACAGAATTCACCCCTCCACTTT CASSLEQNSPLHF
. TRBD2 TRBJ2-4 TRBV7-9 TGTGCCAGCAGCTTAGGCAGCGGGATATGGGGGAGCATTCAGTACTTC CASSLGSGIWGSIQYF
. . TRBJ1-4 TRBV19 TGTGCCAGTAGTATAGAGAGCCGACCAGGGGCAACTAATGAAAAACTGTTTTTT CASSIESRPGATNEKLFF
. . TRBJ2-3 TRBV21-1 TGTGCCAGCAGCGCCAGACTAGCGGGAAGAGATACGCAGTATTTT CASSARLAGRDTQYF
. . TRBJ1-5 TRBV7-9 TGTGCCAGCAGTAAGACCCCAGGGCTTTGGGGCAATCAGCCCCAGCATTTT CASSKTPGLWGNQPQHF
. TRBD2 TRBJ2-5 TRBV14 TGTGCCAGCAGCCTCAAAATCCTCGCGGGAGGGCAAGGAGAGACCCAGTACTTC CASSLKILAGGQGETQYF
once TRBD1 TRBJ2-1 TRBV5-4 TGTGCCAGCAGCCTCTCTAAGGGGGCGGTCTACAATGAGCAGTTCTTC CASSLSKGAVYNEQFF
. . TRBJ2-7 TRBV30 TGTGCCTGGAATAGGGGGATCCCCGGGCTCTACGAGCAGTACTTC CAWNRGIPGLYEQYF
. TRBD2 TRBJ2-7 TRBV19 TGTGCCAGTAGTATTAGCGGGAGAAGGTACGAGCAGTACTTC CASSISGRRYEQYF
. TRBD1 TRBJ2-3 TRBV5-1 TGCGCCAGCAGCTTGGATGGGCAGGGGGGCACAGATACGCAGTATTTT CASSLDGQGGTDTQYF
. . TRBJ2-7 TRBV30 TGTGCCTGGAGTGTAAACCCCCCTAGGGGCGAGCAGTACTTC CAWSVNPPRGEQYF
. TRBD1 TRBJ1-4 TRBV9 TGTGCCAGCAGCGTACTTGCAGGGGGTACTAATGAAAAACTGTTTTTT CASSVLAGGTNEKLFF
. . TRBJ1-1 TRBV5-5 TGTGCCAGCAGCCTACAGGGGAACACTGAAGCTTTCTTT CASSLQGNTEAFF
. . TRBJ2-7 TRBV6-5 TGTGCCACTTCACAGGGAACGACCTACGAGCAGTACTTC CATSQGTTYEQYF
. . TRBJ1-1 TRBV18 TGTGCCAGCTCACAGGGAGAAAACACTGAAGCTTTCTTT CASSQGENTEAFF
. . TRBJ1-5 TRBV18 TGTGCCAGCTCACCCGACATAGGCAATCAGCCCCAGCATTTT CASSPDIGNQPQHF
. TRBD1 TRBJ1-4 TRBV28 TGTGCCAGCACCGCAGGGGGCGGCCCAACTAATGAAAAACTGTTTTTT CASTAGGGPTNEKLFF
once TRBD2 TRBJ2-1 TRBV3-1/TRBV3-2 TGTGCCAGCAGCTTTCGGGGTAGCGGGAGAGGAGTTGAGCAGTTCTTC CASSFRGSGRGVEQFF
. TRBD1 TRBJ1-5 TRBV27 TGTGCCAGCAGTTACGACAGGGATAGCAATCAGCCCCAGCATTTT CASSYDRDSNQPQHF
. TRBD2 TRBJ2-3 TRBV7-2 TGTGCCAGCAGCTTCGGACTAGAGGGAGATACGCAGTATTTT CASSFGLEGDTQYF
. . TRBJ1-6 TRBV7-9 TGTGCCAGCAGCTTAGCATTAAACTATAATTCACCCCTCCACTTT CASSLALNYNSPLHF
. . TRBJ2-7 TRBV11-2 TGTGCCAGCAGCGTCACCAGGGGTTACGAGCAGTACTTC CASSVTRGYEQYF
once . TRBJ2-7 TRBV11-2 TGTGCCAGCAGCTTAGTATTGGCAGGGCGGAATGAGCAGTACTTC CASSLVLAGRNEQYF
. . TRBJ1-2 TRBV20-1 TGCAGTGCTAGTCCATCTTCAAGGGGCTATGGCTACACCTTC CSASPSSRGYGYTF
few . TRBJ1-4 TRBV5-5 TGTGCCAGCAGCTTGTTCAGGCCTGCAACTAATGAAAAACTGTTTTTT CASSLFRPATNEKLFF
. . TRBJ1-5 TRBV21-1 TGTGCCAGCAGCAAAGCAACAGGGGTGGGCAATCAGCCCCAGCATTTT CASSKATGVGNQPQHF
. TRBD1 TRBJ2-3 TRBV11-2 TGTGCCAGCAGCTCCCTCCGGGACAGGGCCACAGATACGCAGTATTTT CASSSLRDRATDTQYF
. . TRBJ1-3 TRBV29-1 TGCAGCGTTGTTCCCGGGGGTATATCTGGAAACACCATATATTTT CSVVPGGISGNTIYF
. TRBD1 TRBJ1-2 TRBV7-9 TGTGCCAGCAGCCTGGGACAGTACTATGGCTACACCTTC CASSLGQYYGYTF
. . TRBJ1-6 TRBV19 TGTGCCAGTAGTTTAACAGGGTTTAATTCACCCCTCCACTTT CASSLTGFNSPLHF
. . TRBJ1-2 TRBV18 TGTGCCAGCTCACCATCGGGGGGTTCCGTTCCCGGCTACACCTTC CASSPSGGSVPGYTF
. TRBD1 TRBJ1-2 TRBV30 TGTGCCTGGAGTAGAACAGGGGGCTATGGCTACACCTTC CAWSRTGGYGYTF
. . TRBJ1-2 TRBV19 TGTGCCAGTCTCCCCACCGCCGGGGACTATGGCTACACCTTC CASLPTAGDYGYTF
. TRBD1 TRBJ1-6 TRBV19 TGTGCCAGTAGGACAGGGAGGTCTGGGAATTCACCCCTCCACTTT CASRTGRSGNSPLHF
. . TRBJ1-3 TRBV6-6 TGTGCCAGCAGCGAGGGGGACTACTCTGGAAACACCATATATTTT CASSEGDYSGNTIYF
. . TRBJ1-6 TRBV9 TGTGCCAGCAGCGTCGGGCGGGGGCCCCTCCACTTT CASSVGRGPLHF
few . TRBJ1-6 TRBV9 TGTGCCAGCAGCGTAGGGAACAGGGCGAATTCACCCCTCCACTTT CASSVGNRANSPLHF
once TRBD1 TRBJ2-7 TRBV9 TGTGCCAGCAGCCCCACTTTGCGACCGGGATGGGGGGACAGGGGGAACTACGAGCAGTACTTC CASSPTLRPGWGDRGNYEQYF
. . TRBJ1-1 TRBV6-5 TGTGCCACCCAAGGTAGCGGAGAGACTGAAGCTTTCTTT CATQGSGETEAFF
. . TRBJ1-1 TRBV20-1 TGCAGTGCCATCCCGAACACTGAAGCTTTCTTT CSAIPNTEAFF
. TRBD1 TRBJ2-2 TRBV5-1 TGCGCCAGCGGCGACAGGGGGCACACCGGGGAGCTGTTTTTT CASGDRGHTGELFF
. . TRBJ2-6 TRBV18 TGTGCCAGCTCTACTTCGTTCTCTGGGGCCAACGTCCTGACTTTC CASSTSFSGANVLTF
once . TRBJ2-5 TRBV24-1 TGTGCCACCAGTGATTTTCGGGGTGGGGAGACCCAGTACTTC CATSDFRGGETQYF
. . TRBJ2-1 TRBV15 TGTGCCACCAGCAGAGATCTCTCCGGGAATGAGCAGTTCTTC CATSRDLSGNEQFF